Listed here are 4 T cell receptor beta chains from one sample, sequenced in a study of blood T cell repertoires in COVID-19. The method was immunoSEQ multiplex PCR; TCRdb's version includes in-frame clones alone and lacks a portion of them. The sample records about 92,000 clones, 65% to 90% being singletons. What was sequenced was peripheral blood. These receptors were taken from a woman aged 80 or over with active or convalescent COVID-19.

This clone was found a few times. The chain links TRBV7-2 to TRBJ1-5; D perhaps matches TRBD1 (6 bases). The V end lost 4 bases, the J end lost 2 bases, and 9 bases lay between the germline ends. The CDR3 runs 14 residues. Germline V gives CDR1 SGHTA, CDR2 FQGNSA. CDR3 loop: CASSSRQGNQPQHF. DNA of the CDR3: TGTGCCAGCAGCTCCCGACAGGGCAATCAGCCCCAGCATTTT.

V usage is TRBV3-1 (or the pseudogene TRBV3-2) and J usage is TRBJ1-6, with TRBD1 as a possible D gene (6 bases). Trimming removed 2 bases from V and 9 bases from J, with 14 bases in between. CDR3 size: 15 residues. Germline CDR1 is LGHDT and CDR2 is YNNKEL (reference sequence). The CDR3 loop reads CASSQSDSFGSPLHF. CDR3 coding DNA: TGTGCCAGCAGCCAATCGGACAGCTTTGGTTCACCCCTCCACTTT.

This clone appeared a single time. The genes are TRBV19 and TRBJ2-3, with 7 bases matching TRBD1. Germline assignment: CDR1 LNHDA and CDR2 SQIVND (reference sequence). The CDR3 loop spans 15 amino acids. With 4 bases clipped from V and 0 bases from J, the junction kept 4 bases outside the gene matches. The CDR3 nucleotides are TGTGCCAGTAGTACCCGGGACAGAAGCACAGATACGCAGTATTTT. Protein product: CASSTRDRSTDTQYF.

The chain combines TRBV7-2 with TRBJ2-7; 9 nucleotides line up with TRBD2. V was clipped by 1 base and J by 6 bases; unmatched bases: 7. Germline values: CDR1 SGHTA, CDR2 FQGNSA. The CDR3 loop spans 15 amino acids. The CDR3 DNA sequence: TGTGCCAGCAGCTTAGAGCGGCGGGAGGGAATCGAGCAGTACTTC. It translates to CASSLERREGIEQYF. Variable domain in full (rest from reference TRBV7-2 and TRBJ2-7): GAGVSQSPSNKVTEKGKDVELRCDPISGHTALYWYRQSLGQGLEFLIYFQGNSAPDKSGLPSDRFSAERTGGSVSTLTIQRTQQEDSAVYLCASSLERREGIEQYFGPGTRLTVT.